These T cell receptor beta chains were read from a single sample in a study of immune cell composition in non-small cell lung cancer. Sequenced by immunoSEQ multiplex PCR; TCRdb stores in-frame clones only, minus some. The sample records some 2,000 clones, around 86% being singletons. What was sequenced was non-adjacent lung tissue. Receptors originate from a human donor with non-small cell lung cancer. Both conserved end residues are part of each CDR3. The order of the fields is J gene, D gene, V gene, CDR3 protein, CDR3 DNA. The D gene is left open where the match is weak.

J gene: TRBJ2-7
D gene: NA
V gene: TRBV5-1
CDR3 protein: CASSFQGTTSYEQYF
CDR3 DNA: TGCGCCAGCAGCTTCCAGGGTACAACATCCTACGAGCAGTACTTC

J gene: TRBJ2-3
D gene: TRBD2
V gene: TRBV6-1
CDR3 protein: CASSATSGRDTQYF
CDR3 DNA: TGTGCCAGCAGTGCGACTAGCGGGAGAGATACGCAGTATTTT

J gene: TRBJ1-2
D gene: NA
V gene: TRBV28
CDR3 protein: CASSQDTTYGYTF
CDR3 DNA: TGTGCCAGCAGCCAGGACACCACCTATGGCTACACCTTC

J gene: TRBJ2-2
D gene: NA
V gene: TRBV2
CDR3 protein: CASKYGWNGELFF
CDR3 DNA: TGTGCCAGCAAATACGGGTGGAACGGGGAGCTGTTTTTT

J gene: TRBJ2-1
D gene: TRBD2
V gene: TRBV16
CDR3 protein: CASSRGTSGIGEQFF
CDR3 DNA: TGTGCCAGCAGCCGGGGGACTAGCGGGATCGGTGAGCAGTTCTTC

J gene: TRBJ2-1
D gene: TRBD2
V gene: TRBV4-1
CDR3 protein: CASSQVPSGMYEQFF
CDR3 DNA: TGCGCCAGCAGCCAAGTTCCTAGCGGGATGTATGAGCAGTTCTTC

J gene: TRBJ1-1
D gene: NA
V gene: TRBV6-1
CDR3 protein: CASTRGGANTEAFF
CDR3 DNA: TGTGCCAGCACCCGCGGGGGGGCAAACACTGAAGCTTTCTTT

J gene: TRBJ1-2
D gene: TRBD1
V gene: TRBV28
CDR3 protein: CASNLLGQAGPAGGYTF
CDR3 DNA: TGTGCCAGCAACTTACTCGGACAGGCCGGCCCAGCCGGGGGCTACACCTTC

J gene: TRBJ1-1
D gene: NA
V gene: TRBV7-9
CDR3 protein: CASSLARPAEAFF
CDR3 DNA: TGTGCCAGCAGCTTAGCGCGGCCAGCTGAAGCTTTCTTT

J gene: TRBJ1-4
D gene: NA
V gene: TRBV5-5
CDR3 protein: CASSFTGSNEKLFF
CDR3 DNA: TGTGCCAGCAGCTTCACAGGGTCGAATGAAAAACTGTTTTTT

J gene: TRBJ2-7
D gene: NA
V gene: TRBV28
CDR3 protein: CASSMVGLGDYEQYF
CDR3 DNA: TGTGCCAGCAGTATGGTGGGGCTAGGGGATTACGAGCAGTACTTC

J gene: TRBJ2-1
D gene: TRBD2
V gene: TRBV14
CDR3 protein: CASSQDLRLAGLNNEQFF
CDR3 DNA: TGTGCCAGCAGCCAAGATCTTAGACTAGCGGGCCTGAACAATGAGCAGTTCTTC

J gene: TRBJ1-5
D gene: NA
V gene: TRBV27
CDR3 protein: CASSLSSLNQPQHF
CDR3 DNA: TGTGCCAGCAGTTTATCTTCCCTCAATCAGCCCCAGCATTTT

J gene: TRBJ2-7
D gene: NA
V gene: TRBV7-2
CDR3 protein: CASSRGLPYEQYF
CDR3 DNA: TGTGCCAGCAGCAGAGGACTCCCCTACGAGCAGTACTTC